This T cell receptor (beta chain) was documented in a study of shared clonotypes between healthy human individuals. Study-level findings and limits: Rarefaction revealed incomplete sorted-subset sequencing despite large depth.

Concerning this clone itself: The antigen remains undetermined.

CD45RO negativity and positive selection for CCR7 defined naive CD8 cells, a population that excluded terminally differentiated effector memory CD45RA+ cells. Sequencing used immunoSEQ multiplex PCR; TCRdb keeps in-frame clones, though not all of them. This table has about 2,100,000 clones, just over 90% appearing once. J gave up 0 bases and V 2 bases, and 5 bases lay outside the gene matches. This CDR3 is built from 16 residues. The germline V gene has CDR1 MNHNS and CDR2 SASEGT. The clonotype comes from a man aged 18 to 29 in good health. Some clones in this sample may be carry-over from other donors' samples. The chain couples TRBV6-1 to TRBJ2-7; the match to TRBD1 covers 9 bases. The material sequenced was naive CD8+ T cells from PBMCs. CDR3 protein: CASSEYLGQGSYEQYF. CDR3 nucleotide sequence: TGTGCCAGCAGTGAATATCTGGGACAGGGCTCCTACGAGCAGTACTTC.